The 14 T cell receptor beta chains below come from one sample, sequenced in a study of blood T cell repertoires in COVID-19. The assay was immunoSEQ multiplex PCR, and TCRdb's table has in-frame clones only and misses some. The sample has approximately 110,000 clones, 81% seen once. The specimen sequenced was peripheral blood. These receptors were collected from a man at least 80 years old with acute or convalescent COVID-19.

The chain employs TRBV6-6 and TRBJ2-7; 10 bases agree with TRBD2. Unmatched junction bases numbered 6, after V lost 6 bases and J lost 4 bases. This CDR3 has 14 residues. Germline V gene data show CDR1 as MNHNY and CDR2 as SVGAGI (reference sequence). This CDR3 reads CASSRTSGTYEQYF. As DNA, the CDR3 is TGTGCCAGCAGCAGGACTAGCGGAACTTACGAGCAGTACTTC.

CDR3 coding DNA: TGTGGGCTCGGGCTAGCGGGGGTGGGGCTTACCCGAGAAAAATACAATGAGCAGTTCTTC. This codes for CGLGLAGVGLTREKYNEQFF. The V gene is TRBV24-1, the J gene TRBJ2-1; 10 bases line up with TRBD2. The CDR3 is made up of 20 amino acids. CDR1 and CDR2 (germline): KGHDR, SFDVKD.

The rearrangement joins TRBV29-1 to TRBJ1-1; weak D call: TRBD1 (5 bases). The CDR3 is 14 amino acids. Germline V gives CDR1 SQVTM, CDR2 ANQGSEA. Trimming took off 5 bases at V and 3 bases at J, with 16 bases between the two ends. CDR3 coding DNA: TGCAGCGTTTTTGACAAGGGAGGGGACACTGAAGCTTTCTTT. Protein product: CSVFDKGGDTEAFF.

The chain couples TRBV12-5 to TRBJ2-1; a possible D gene is TRBD2 (5 bases). The V and J ends lost 5 bases and 0 bases respectively, with 14 bases between them. The germline V gene encodes CDR1 LGHNT and CDR2 FRNRAP. This CDR3 is 16 amino acids long. The CDR3 sequence is CASGPPKRGSYNEQFF. For the CDR3, the DNA is TGTGCTAGTGGTCCGCCAAAACGGGGCTCCTACAATGAGCAGTTCTTC.

The chain couples TRBV4-3 to TRBJ2-7, with a weak D call TRBD2 (5 bases). The V end was cut by 0 bases, the J end by 6 bases, with 21 bases between. This CDR3 is 17 amino acids long. CDR1 is LGHNA and CDR2 is YSLEER in the germline V gene. The CDR3 protein is CASSQDRGSARWAEQYF. CDR3 in DNA: TGCGCCAGCAGCCAAGATCGAGGTAGCGCTAGATGGGCCGAGCAGTACTTC.

V is TRBV7-9 and J is TRBJ2-1, with D perhaps matching TRBD2 (5 bases). CDR1 is SEHNR, CDR2 FQNEAQ, per germline (reference sequence). The CDR3 consists of 15 residues. The V and J ends lost 3 bases and 0 bases respectively, with 9 bases between them. The CDR3 sequence: CASSLLAASYNEQFF. The CDR3 nucleotides read TGTGCCAGCAGCTTGCTAGCAGCCTCCTACAATGAGCAGTTCTTC.

The chain carries TRBV29-1 and TRBJ1-4, with 8 nucleotides matching TRBD1. Germline loops: CDR1 SQVTM, CDR2 ANQGSEA. The CDR3 totals 13 residues. The V and J ends lost 7 bases and 3 bases, in that order; junction bases with no gene match: 4. The CDR3 DNA sequence: TGCAGCGCATCGACAGGGGCTAATGAAAAACTGTTTTTT. Its translation: CSASTGANEKLFF. The whole variable domain, remainder taken from reference TRBV29-1 and TRBJ1-4, is SAVISQKPSRDICQRGTSLTIQCQVDSQVTMMFWYRQQPGQSLTLIATANQGSEATYESGFVIDKFPISRPNLTFSTLTVSNMSPEDSSIYLCSASTGANEKLFFGSGTQLSVL.

This clone came up once. The chain couples TRBV12-3 or TRBV12-4 to TRBJ1-3, with 9 bases lining up with TRBD1. J gave up 8 bases and V 6 bases, and 5 bases lay outside the gene matches. This CDR3 is built from 13 residues. The CDR3 sequence: CASSLQGADTIYF. CDR3 nucleotides: TGTGCCAGCAGCCTACAGGGGGCGGACACCATATATTTT.

This chain uses TRBV18 with TRBJ2-7, with 10 bases matching TRBD1. This CDR3 is 15 amino acids long. V shed 5 bases and J 3 bases; nucleotides not matched to a gene: 7. Germline V gene data show CDR1 as KGHSH and CDR2 as LQKENI. CDR3 sequence reads: CASSMPGQGIYEQYF. The CDR3 DNA follows: TGTGCCAGCTCAATGCCGGGACAGGGGATCTACGAGCAGTACTTC.

The chain carries TRBV30 and TRBJ1-6, with a tentative D call TRBD1 (6 bases). Trimming left V 0 bases short and J 9 bases short, with 12 bases between. The CDR3 is 14 amino acids. Per germline, CDR1 GTSNPN and CDR2 SVGIG (reference sequence). The CDR3 DNA sequence: TGTGCCTGGAGTGTAGGCAGGGGCGGTTCACCCCTCCACTTT. Translation gives CAWSVGRGGSPLHF. Using reference TRBV30 and TRBJ1-6 for the parts outside the CDR3, the full variable domain is SQTIHQWPATLVQPVGSPLSLECTVEGTSNPNLYWYRQAAGRGLQLLFYSVGIGQISSEVPQNLSASRPQDRQFILSSKKLLLSDSGFYLCAWSVGRGGSPLHFGNGTRLTVT.

V gene TRBV28 combines with J gene TRBJ2-7; D is perhaps TRBD1 (6 bases). Germline assignment: CDR1 MDHEN and CDR2 SYDVKM. CDR3 length: 15 amino acids. V was trimmed by 4 bases and J by 1 base, leaving 14 bases between them. The CDR3 DNA reads as TGTGCCAGCAGTTCCACAGGGTTATCTTCCTACGAGCAGTACTTC. Its translation is CASSSTGLSSYEQYF.

This chain uses TRBV5-1 with TRBJ2-5; 8 bases align to TRBD1. CDR3 length: 14 amino acids. Germline-derived CDR1 and CDR2 are SGHRS and YFSETQ. The V and J ends lost 7 bases and 0 bases, in that order; junction bases with no gene match: 5. CDR3 DNA: TGCGCCAGCCGGACAGGGTTTTACCAAGAGACCCAGTACTTC. Translated, it gives CASRTGFYQETQYF.

The chain joins TRBV7-2 to TRBJ2-4, with D uncertain. Deletions cut 2 bases from V and 0 bases from J, with 5 bases between. Looked up from germline, CDR1 is SGHTA and CDR2 is FQGNSA. The CDR3 has 14 amino acids. The CDR3 protein is CASSLTRAKNIQYF. In DNA, the CDR3 is TGTGCCAGCAGCTTAACCAGAGCCAAAAACATTCAGTACTTC.

The V and J genes are TRBV11-3 and TRBJ2-7, with 8 bases aligning to TRBD1. V gave up 5 bases and J gave up 7 bases; unmatched junction bases: 7. Germline V lookup: CDR1 SGHNT, CDR2 YENEEA. CDR3 length: 13 residues. CDR3 in amino acids: CASSAQGGEEQYF. Written as DNA, the CDR3 is TGTGCCAGCAGCGCACAGGGGGGTGAAGAGCAGTACTTC.